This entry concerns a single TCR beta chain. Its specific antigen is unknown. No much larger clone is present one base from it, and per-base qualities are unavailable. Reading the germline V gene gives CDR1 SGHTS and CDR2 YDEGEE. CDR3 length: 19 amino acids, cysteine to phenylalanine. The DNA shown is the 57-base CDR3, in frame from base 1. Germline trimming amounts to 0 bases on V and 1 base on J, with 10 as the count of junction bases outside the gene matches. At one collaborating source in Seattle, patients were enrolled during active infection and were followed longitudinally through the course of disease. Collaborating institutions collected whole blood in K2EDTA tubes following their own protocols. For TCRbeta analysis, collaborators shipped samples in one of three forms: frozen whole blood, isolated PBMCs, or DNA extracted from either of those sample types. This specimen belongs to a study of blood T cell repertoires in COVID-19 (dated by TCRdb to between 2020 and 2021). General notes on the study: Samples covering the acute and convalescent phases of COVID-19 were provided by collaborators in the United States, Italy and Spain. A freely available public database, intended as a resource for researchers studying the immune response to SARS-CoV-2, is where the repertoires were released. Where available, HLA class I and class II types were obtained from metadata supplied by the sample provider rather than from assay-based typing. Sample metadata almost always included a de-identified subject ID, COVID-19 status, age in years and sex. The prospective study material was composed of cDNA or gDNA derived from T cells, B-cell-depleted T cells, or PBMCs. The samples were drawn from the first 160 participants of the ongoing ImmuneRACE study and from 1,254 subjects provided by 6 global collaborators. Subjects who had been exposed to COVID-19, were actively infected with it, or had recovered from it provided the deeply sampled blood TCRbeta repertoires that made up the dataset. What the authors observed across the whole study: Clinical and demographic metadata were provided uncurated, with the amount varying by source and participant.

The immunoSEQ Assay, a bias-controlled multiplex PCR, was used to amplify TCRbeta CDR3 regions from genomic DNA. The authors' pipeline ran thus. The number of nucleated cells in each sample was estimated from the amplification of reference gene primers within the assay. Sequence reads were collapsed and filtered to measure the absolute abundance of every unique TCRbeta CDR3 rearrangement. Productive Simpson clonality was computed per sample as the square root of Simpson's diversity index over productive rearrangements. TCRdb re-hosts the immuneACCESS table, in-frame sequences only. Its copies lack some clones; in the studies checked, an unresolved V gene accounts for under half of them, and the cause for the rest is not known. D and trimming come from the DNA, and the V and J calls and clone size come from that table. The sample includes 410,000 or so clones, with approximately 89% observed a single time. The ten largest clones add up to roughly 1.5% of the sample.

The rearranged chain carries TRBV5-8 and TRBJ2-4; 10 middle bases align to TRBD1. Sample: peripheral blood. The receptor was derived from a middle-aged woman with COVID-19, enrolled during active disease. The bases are TGTGCCAGCAGCTTGGTAGGGACAGGGGTTGTTGGGGCCAAAAACATTCAGTACTTC. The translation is CASSLVGTGVVGAKNIQYF.